The sequence of this TCR beta chain was determined in a study of T cell responses to AZD1222 COVID-19 vaccine. Study-wide results and caveats: Following two doses of AZD1222, Spike-specific TCR breadth and depth rose. Nearly half of unique spike-specific TCRs reportedly avoided B.1.351 and B.1.1.7 mutated regions. The donor cohort was predominantly white British with a female majority, and clonal diversity may have been underestimated. Baseline seropositivity characterized only six AZD1222 recipients.

About this clone: No antigen is known for it.

TCRdb keeps only in-frame clones here, not all; method: immunoSEQ multiplex PCR. The repertoire has about 140,000 clones, nearly 95% of them found once; the top ten carry approximately 5%. Trimming removed 6 bases from V and 5 bases from J; junction bases left unmatched: 10. This CDR3 has 16 residues. Germline V gene data show CDR1 as LNHDA and CDR2 as SQIVND (reference sequence). The gene calls are TRBV19 and TRBJ1-2; 12 bases align to TRBD1. Sequenced here: peripheral blood, sampled on day 0 of AZD1222 vaccination. The receptor's source is an adult in good health. CDR3 DNA: TGTGCCAGTAGCCCGATCCGGGACAGGGGGCTGTATGGCTACACCTTC. Translating gives CASSPIRDRGLYGYTF. The complete variable domain, with remaining parts taken from reference TRBV19 and TRBJ1-2, reads DGGITQSPKYLFRKEGQNVTLSCEQNLNHDAMYWYRQDPGQGLRLIYYSQIVNDFQKGDIAEGYSVSREKKESFPLTVTSAQKNPTAFYLCASSPIRDRGLYGYTFGSGTRLTVV.